A selection of T cell receptor beta chains follows, all from one sample in a study of graft-versus-host responses after intestinal transplantation. Profiled with immunoSEQ multiplex PCR; TCRdb holds only in-frame clones, not every one. The sample includes around 130,000 clones, roughly 92% seen only once; the top ten take over 0.15%. Antigens of these TCRs are unknown. The sample consisted of unstimulated CD4+ T cells sorted from spleen or lymph node cells, taken before intestinal transplant. The receptors derive from a human donor who received an intestinal transplant. CDR3s include the opening cysteine and the closing phenylalanine or tryptophan. A D gene is named only where the DNA matches it firmly. Only part of the rows carry a size: once, few, many, or a class if the clone is expanded.

CDR3nt | CDR3aa | v_gene | d_gene | abundance | j_gene
TGTGCCAGCAGTTACGCGGGGGGTCGAACAGATACGCAGTATTTT | CASSYAGGRTDTQYF | TRBV6-6 | TRBD2 | - | TRBJ2-3
TGCGCCAGCAGCCTGGAGGGTAGGCGGATGAACACTGAAGCTTTCTTT | CASSLEGRRMNTEAFF | TRBV5-1 | - | once | TRBJ1-1
TGCGCCAGCAGCCAACCGGCCCGAGGGCGGAACACCATATATTTT | CASSQPARGRNTIYF | TRBV4-1 | - | - | TRBJ1-3
TGTGCCAGCAGCAAAGGTGTCGGGGCCTCCTACGAGCAGTACTTC | CASSKGVGASYEQYF | TRBV21-1 | - | once | TRBJ2-7
TGTGCCAGCAGTGAACCTAGCTGGGGCGGGGAGCTGTTTTTT | CASSEPSWGGELFF | TRBV2 | - | - | TRBJ2-2
TGTGCCAGCAGTGAACTAGGGGGCTCTGGAAACACCATATATTTT | CASSELGGSGNTIYF | TRBV2 | - | once | TRBJ1-3
TGTGCCAGCAGTGTAAATACCGGACTAGGGGCCGGAAGTGAAAAACTGTTTTTT | CASSVNTGLGAGSEKLFF | TRBV6-1 | - | - | TRBJ1-4
TGTGCCAGTAGTATAGCCGGGCCGAGGCCCCTCTCTGGAAACACCATATATTTT | CASSIAGPRPLSGNTIYF | TRBV19 | - | - | TRBJ1-3
TGTGCCAGCAGCAAACCCCACCGGGCGGGGGGAGGCACAGATACGCAGTATTTT | CASSKPHRAGGGTDTQYF | TRBV21-1 | - | - | TRBJ2-3
TGTGCCAGCAGCTCACCCGGGGCGGCGACCCAGTACTTC | CASSSPGAATQYF | TRBV7-6 | - | once | TRBJ2-5
TGTGCCAGCAGCGAAAGCGGGGGGGCCGATTATGAGCAGTTCTTC | CASSESGGADYEQFF | TRBV5-4 | TRBD2 | - | TRBJ2-1
TGTGCCAGCAGCCAATCTGCAACGCGACGGAGGGTAAGGGGCTCTGGAAACACCATATATTTT | CASSQSATRRRVRGSGNTIYF | TRBV16 | - | - | TRBJ1-3
TGCGCCAGCAGATCGACAGGTCACCAAGAGACCCAGTACTTC | CASRSTGHQETQYF | TRBV5-1 | - | - | TRBJ2-5
TGTGCCAGCAGTGGAAGACTGCACAATGAGCAGTTCTTC | CASSGRLHNEQFF | TRBV6-1 | - | - | TRBJ2-1
TGTGCCAGCAGCGAACTCGACAGGAAACGAAACACCATATATTTT | CASSELDRKRNTIYF | TRBV11-2 | - | - | TRBJ1-3
TGTGCCAGCAGCACGCGAGGGCGGCAGGCCAAAGACTACAATGAGCAGTTCTTC | CASSTRGRQAKDYNEQFF | TRBV7-9 | - | - | TRBJ2-1
TGCGCCAGCAGCTTGGGACAGGCCGAGGGGTATGGCTACACCTTC | CASSLGQAEGYGYTF | TRBV5-1 | - | - | TRBJ1-2
TGTGCCAGCAGTCCGGGACTTGGCACAGATACGCAGTATTTT | CASSPGLGTDTQYF | TRBV28 | - | - | TRBJ2-3
TGCGCCAGCAGCCCACAGGGGACAGGGCCATCCGAGCAGTACTTC | CASSPQGTGPSEQYF | TRBV5-1 | TRBD1 | - | TRBJ2-7
TGTGCCAGCAGTTACGCGGGACAGGGTGTAAATGAGCAGTTCTTC | CASSYAGQGVNEQFF | TRBV6-5 | TRBD1 | - | TRBJ2-1
TGTGCCAGCAGAACTTCCAGGGACAATGAGCAGTTCTTC | CASRTSRDNEQFF | TRBV7-9 | - | - | TRBJ2-1
TGTGCCAGCAGCCTCGCCCGGCCGGAGGACTCACCCCTCCACTTT | CASSLARPEDSPLHF | TRBV11-3 | - | - | TRBJ1-6
TGTGCCAGCAGCCAAGTTCTAGCGGGGACCTACGAGCAGTACTTC | CASSQVLAGTYEQYF | TRBV5-6 | TRBD2 | once | TRBJ2-7
TGTGCCAGCAGTCCGCCGGGACAGGGAGGCTATGGCTACACCTTC | CASSPPGQGGYGYTF | TRBV6-5 | TRBD1 | once | TRBJ1-2
TGCGCCAGCAGCTTGCCCTCGGGGCAGGGGAACACCGGGGAGCTGTTTTTT | CASSLPSGQGNTGELFF | TRBV5-1 | - | - | TRBJ2-2
TGTGCCAGCAGCCCGCTACAGGGGGCGAGGGGAAACACCATATATTTT | CASSPLQGARGNTIYF | TRBV7-6 | TRBD1 | - | TRBJ1-3
TGTGCCAGCTCACCGAGAGGGAACGGGGGCTTTGGAAACACCATATATTTT | CASSPRGNGGFGNTIYF | TRBV18 | - | - | TRBJ1-3
TGTGCTAGTGGTTCCGACAGGGGCGGAACAGATACGCAGTATTTT | CASGSDRGGTDTQYF | TRBV12-5 | TRBD1 | - | TRBJ2-3
TGTGCCAGCAGTGACAGGGTCAACTATGGCTACACCTTC | CASSDRVNYGYTF | TRBV6-1 | - | - | TRBJ1-2
TGTGCCAGCAGTCAGGGCAGGGTAACCGGGGAGCTGTTTTTT | CASSQGRVTGELFF | TRBV6-5 | - | - | TRBJ2-2
TGTGCCTGGAGTTCTAGACTAGCGGGGGCCCTCAGGGCCTACAATGAGCAGTTCTTC | CAWSSRLAGALRAYNEQFF | TRBV30 | TRBD2 | - | TRBJ2-1
TGTGCCAGCAGTGAAGGAGGTGTTCAGCCCCAGCATTTT | CASSEGGVQPQHF | TRBV6-1 | - | - | TRBJ1-5
TGTGCCAGCAGCCAAGAAAAGCAGTACTTC | CASSQEKQYF | TRBV28 | - | - | TRBJ2-7
TGTGCCACTCGTGTGGGCTACAATGAGCAGTTCTTC | CATRVGYNEQFF | TRBV19 | - | - | TRBJ2-1